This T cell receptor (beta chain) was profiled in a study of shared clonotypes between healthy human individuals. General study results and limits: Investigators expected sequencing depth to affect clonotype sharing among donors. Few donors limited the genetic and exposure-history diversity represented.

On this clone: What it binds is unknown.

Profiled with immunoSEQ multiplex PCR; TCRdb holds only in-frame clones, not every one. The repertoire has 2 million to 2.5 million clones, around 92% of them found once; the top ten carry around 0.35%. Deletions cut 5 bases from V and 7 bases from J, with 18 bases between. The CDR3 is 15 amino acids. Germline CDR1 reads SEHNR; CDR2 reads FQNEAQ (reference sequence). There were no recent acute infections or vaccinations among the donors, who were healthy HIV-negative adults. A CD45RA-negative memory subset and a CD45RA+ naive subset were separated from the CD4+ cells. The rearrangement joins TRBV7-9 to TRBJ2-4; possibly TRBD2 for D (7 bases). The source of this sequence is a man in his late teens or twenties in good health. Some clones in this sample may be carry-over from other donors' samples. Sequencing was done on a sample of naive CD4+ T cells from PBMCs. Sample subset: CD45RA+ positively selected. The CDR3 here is CASSPWTKGGNIQYF. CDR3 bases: TGTGCCAGCAGCCCGTGGACCAAGGGGGGGAACATTCAGTACTTC.